What follows are 25 T cell receptor beta chains derived from one specimen sequenced in a study of beta chain features in type 1 diabetes (dated by TCRdb to the late 2010s). Points the paper makes about the study in general: Type 1 diabetes patients showed a moderate but significant shortening of TCRB CDR3 length in all four CD4+ subsets.

The antigens for these receptors are not known. Libraries came from the immunoSEQ multiplex PCR assay. All of the isolated RNA was reverse transcribed with the High Capacity cDNA Reverse Transcription Kit, so expressed TCRB transcripts were sequenced. TCRdb carries this immuneACCESS record with in-frame sequences only. Its versions omit some clonotypes, under half of them owing to an unresolved V gene in the studies checked, with the rest unexplained. The sample table shows about 700,000 clones, and 10% to 15% are seen once. Jointly, the top ten make up approximately 0.022% of the sample. Source material: naive CD4+ T cells from blood. The label giving this sample's cell subset or site can be read as: true naive CD4+ T cells. These receptors all come from a young man with type 1 diabetes.

V and J are TRBV29-1 and TRBJ2-5; TRBD2 matches 14 bases. The CDR3 totals 16 residues. Germline values: CDR1 SQVTM, CDR2 ANQGSEA. J lost 4 bases, V lost 6 bases, and 10 bases had no gene match. In DNA, the CDR3 is TGCAGCGTCGACCGACTAGCGGGGGGGGTTGGAGAGACCCAGTACTTC. Residues: CSVDRLAGGVGETQYF.

There are a few counts of this clone. The chain carries TRBV19 and TRBJ2-2; D perhaps matches TRBD2 (6 bases). Germline V CDR1 and CDR2: LNHDA, SQIVND (reference sequence). The CDR3 has 15 residues. Trimming shortened V by 3 bases and J by 6 bases, and 14 bases separated the two germline ends. CDR3 residues: CASSIDVGGAGELFF. For the CDR3, the DNA is TGTGCCAGTAGTATCGACGTTGGAGGGGCCGGGGAGCTGTTTTTT.

CDR3: CASSYGAGTGNQPQHF. The CDR3 nucleotides are TGTGCCTCCTCTTATGGGGCCGGGACAGGGAATCAGCCCCAGCATTTT. V is TRBV30 and J is TRBJ1-5, with 9 bases matching TRBD1. The V gene's germline CDR1 is GTSNPN and CDR2 SVGIG (reference sequence). The CDR3 is 16 residues long. The J segment lost 4 bases and the V segment lost 7 bases, leaving 14 bases of the junction unmatched.

This sequence joins TRBV7-3 and TRBJ2-5; the match to TRBD1 covers 8 bases. Germline V gene data show CDR1 as SGHTA and CDR2 as FQGTGA. This CDR3 is 15 amino acids long. The ends lost 0 bases at V and 5 bases at J; junction bases unmatched: 5. The chain's CDR3 is CASSLTAGGLETQYF. The CDR3 coding sequence is TGTGCCAGCAGCTTAACGGCAGGGGGCCTGGAGACCCAGTACTTC.

The rearrangement uses TRBV5-1 and TRBJ2-3, with no clear D. Germline values: CDR1 SGHRS, CDR2 YFSETQ. This CDR3 is 15 amino acids long. Trimming removed 2 bases at V and 0 bases at J, with 10 bases between. CDR3 in DNA: TGCGCCAGCAGCTTCCGACGGTCTAGCACAGATACGCAGTATTTT. Its protein is CASSFRRSSTDTQYF. Complete variable domain (other parts from reference TRBV5-1 and TRBJ2-3): KAGVTQTPRYLIKTRGQQVTLSCSPISGHRSVSWYQQTPGQGLQFLFEYFSETQRNKGNFPGRFSGRQFSNSRSEMNVSTLELGDSALYLCASSFRRSSTDTQYFGPGTRLTVL.

This clone was observed a handful of times. The chain links TRBV7-2 to TRBJ2-2, with TRBD1 matching over 7 bases. After removal of 6 bases from V and 0 bases from J, the junction contained 7 bases not matched to a gene. The CDR3 has 16 residues. From germline, CDR1 is SGHTA and CDR2 FQGNSA. The CDR3 here is CASSSGTAPNTGELFF. DNA of the CDR3: TGTGCCAGCAGTTCCGGGACAGCCCCGAACACCGGGGAGCTGTTTTTT.

The sample holds a few counts of this clone. J is TRBJ2-2 and V is TRBV9; D possibly corresponds to TRBD2 (5 bases). The CDR3 is 15 residues long. Germline V lookup: CDR1 SGDLS, CDR2 YYNGEE. V shed 2 bases and J shed 4 bases, with 12 bases lying between them. The CDR3 DNA reads as TGTGCCAGCAGCGTTCGAGGGTCGGGCACCGGGGAGCTGTTTTTT. This encodes CASSVRGSGTGELFF. Variable domain in full (rest from reference TRBV9 and TRBJ2-2): DSGVTQTPKHLITATGQRVTLRCSPRSGDLSVYWYQQSLDQGLQFLIQYYNGEERAKGNILERFSAQQFPDLHSELNLSSLELGDSALYFCASSVRGSGTGELFFGEGSRLTVL.

A few counts support this clone. The chain combines TRBV9 with TRBJ2-1; the match to TRBD2 covers 7 bases. Trimming removed 5 bases from V and 5 bases from J; junction bases left unmatched: 13. This CDR3 spans 16 amino acids. Germline values: CDR1 SGDLS, CDR2 YYNGEE. The CDR3 bases are TGTGCCAGCAGATCCAGCGGGGTAGCGGGCCACAATGAGCAGTTCTTC. Amino acids: CASRSSGVAGHNEQFF.

The chain combines TRBV9 with TRBJ2-3, with D tentatively TRBD2 (7 bases). Germline V gene lookup returns CDR1 SGDLS and CDR2 YYNGEE. The CDR3 spans 16 residues. V lost 3 bases to trimming and J lost 1 base, with 15 bases between them. For the CDR3, the DNA is TGTGCCAGCAGCGCGGGGGGTCGGACAGGCACAGATACGCAGTATTTT. It specifies CASSAGGRTGTDTQYF. Full variable domain (missing parts from reference TRBV9 and TRBJ2-3): DSGVTQTPKHLITATGQRVTLRCSPRSGDLSVYWYQQSLDQGLQFLIQYYNGEERAKGNILERFSAQQFPDLHSELNLSSLELGDSALYFCASSAGGRTGTDTQYFGPGTRLTVL.

The chain carries TRBV6-5 and TRBJ2-5; D gene ambiguous. The length of the CDR3 is 13 residues. Germline V gene lookup returns CDR1 MNHEY and CDR2 SVGAGI. The V end lost 6 bases, the J end lost 4 bases, and 12 bases lay between the germline ends. The CDR3: CASRGFDGETQYF. Here the CDR3 DNA reads TGTGCCAGCAGAGGGTTTGATGGAGAGACCCAGTACTTC.

The sample holds a few counts of this clone. This chain joins TRBV23-1 and TRBJ1-1; D is ambiguous. TRBV23-1 is an ORF, with its function uncertain. The ends were cut back, 6 bases at V and 0 bases at J, with 11 bases in the middle. The CDR3 extends over 14 amino acids. CDR3 sequence: CASRGSMVNTEAFF. The CDR3 nucleotides read TGCGCCAGCAGGGGATCGATGGTGAACACTGAAGCTTTCTTT.

The V call is TRBV7-9, the J call TRBJ1-5; D gene uncertain. Trimming cost V 10 bases and J 1 base, with 14 bases left between them. Germline V gives CDR1 SEHNR, CDR2 FQNEAQ (reference sequence). The CDR3 contains 14 residues. CDR3 bases: TGTGCCACCGCGGGTCGGAGCAGCAATCAGCCCCAGCATTTT. Encoded protein: CATAGRSSNQPQHF. Supplemented by reference TRBV7-9 and TRBJ1-5, the full variable domain reads DTGVSQNPRHKITKRGQNVTFRCDPISEHNRLYWYRQTLGQGPEFLTYFQNEAQLEKSRLLSDRFSAERPKGSFSTLEIQRTEQGDSAMYLCATAGRSSNQPQHFGDGTRLSIL.

This chain uses TRBV5-1 with TRBJ2-1, with a possible D match to TRBD1 (6 bases). Germline CDR1 reads SGHRS; CDR2 reads YFSETQ. Trimming shortened V by 4 bases and J by 0 bases, and 8 bases separated the two germline ends. This CDR3 is 14 amino acids long. The CDR3 region has the DNA TGCGCCAGCAGCGACAGGTACTCCTACAATGAGCAGTTCTTC. Its protein product is CASSDRYSYNEQFF.

This clone has just a few counts. This chain connects TRBV19 to TRBJ2-7; D is possibly TRBD2 (6 bases). The germline gives CDR1 LNHDA, CDR2 SQIVND (reference sequence). V was pared by 5 bases and J by 0 bases, with 11 bases between. CDR3 length: 14 residues. CDR3 nucleotides: TGTGCCAGTAGTCCCGGGACTCCCTCCTACGAGCAGTACTTC. Its translation: CASSPGTPSYEQYF.

The genes are TRBV29-1 and TRBJ1-4; tentative D call: TRBD1 (5 bases). Between the trimmed V and J ends, which lost 5 bases and 5 bases, there was a span of 12 bases. This CDR3 comprises 13 residues. Per germline, CDR1 SQVTM and CDR2 ANQGSEA. Here the CDR3 reads CSVRPGGNEKLFF. The DNA of the CDR3 is TGCAGCGTTCGGCCCGGGGGAAATGAAAAACTGTTTTTT.

The chain is built from TRBV2 and TRBJ1-5, with 7 positions matching TRBD1. In germline, CDR1 is SNHLY, CDR2 FYNNEI. V was clipped by 2 bases and J by 1 base; unmatched bases: 5. The CDR3 extends over 16 amino acids. CDR3 protein: CASSEQGEGSNQPQHF. CDR3 DNA: TGTGCCAGCAGTGAACAGGGGGAAGGAAGCAATCAGCCCCAGCATTTT.

This clone was counted a few times. The chain joins TRBV30 to TRBJ2-3; 9 nucleotides align to TRBD2. The CDR3 has 16 amino acids. CDR1 is GTSNPN, CDR2 SVGIG, per germline (reference sequence). V was pared by 2 bases and J by 2 bases, with 8 bases of the junction left unmatched. CDR3 residues: CAWSFHSGGDTDTQYF. In nucleotides, the CDR3 is TGTGCCTGGAGTTTCCATAGCGGGGGAGACACAGATACGCAGTATTTT.

The rearrangement links TRBV5-6 to TRBJ1-4, with D unresolved. The CDR3 spans 13 residues. Germline V gene sequence: CDR1 SGHDT, CDR2 YYEEEE. Trimming took 0 bases from V and 3 from J, leaving 3 bases between them. CDR3 protein: CASSLESNEKLFF. The CDR3, as DNA: TGTGCCAGCAGCTTGGAATCTAATGAAAAACTGTTTTTT.

The V call is TRBV28, the J call TRBJ1-2; possible D gene TRBD1, 5 bases. CDR1 is MDHEN, CDR2 SYDVKM, per germline. The CDR3 is 18 residues long. Trimming pared 2 bases from V and 2 bases from J, leaving 21 bases between. CDR3 nucleotides: TGTGCCAGCAGTTTACCCCCCGGGGTAGGGGAGAGAAACTATGGCTACACCTTC. Its translation: CASSLPPGVGERNYGYTF.

V is TRBV2 and J is TRBJ1-5, with D unresolved. The germline gives CDR1 SNHLY, CDR2 FYNNEI. With 4 bases removed from V and 4 bases from J, the gap between germline ends came to 8 bases. There are 13 residues in the CDR3. In DNA form, the CDR3 reads TGTGCCAGCAGTGCCACGGAGAATCAGCCCCAGCATTTT. Amino acids: CASSATENQPQHF. Drawing the rest from reference TRBV2 and TRBJ1-5, the complete variable domain is EPEVTQTPSHQVTQMGQEVILRCVPISNHLYFYWYRQILGQKVEFLVSFYNNEISEKSEIFDDQFSVERPDGSNFTLKIRSTKLEDSAMYFCASSATENQPQHFGDGTRLSIL.

In this sample, this clone turned up a few times. The CDR3 bases are TGTGCCAGCAGTCCCCAGGGGGGTGTTAAAACTGAAGCTTTCTTT. It is translated as CASSPQGGVKTEAFF. The V and J genes are TRBV6-6 and TRBJ1-1; TRBD1 matches 7 bases. CDR1 and CDR2 (germline): MNHNY, SVGAGI (reference sequence). The CDR3 runs to 15 residues. V was pared by 5 bases and J by 5 bases, with 11 bases of the junction left unmatched.

This clone occurred a few times. The chain couples TRBV19 to TRBJ2-2, with D hard to call. Germline CDR1 LNHDA, CDR2 SQIVND (reference sequence). The CDR3 spans 13 residues. Trimming took 2 bases from V and 6 from J, leaving 7 bases between them. This chain's CDR3 is CASSIRQAGELFF. For the CDR3, the DNA is TGTGCCAGTAGTATACGGCAGGCCGGGGAGCTGTTTTTT.

This clone has only a few counts. The gene calls are TRBV18 and TRBJ1-1; D might be TRBD1 (6 bases). The CDR3 loop spans 15 amino acids. V dropped 0 bases and J dropped 1 base, with 9 bases sitting between them. Germline V gives CDR1 KGHSH, CDR2 LQKENI. CDR3 nucleotide sequence: TGTGCCAGCTCACCACCGGGGGGCTGGAACACTGAAGCTTTCTTT. Residues: CASSPPGGWNTEAFF. Full variable domain (rest looked up from reference TRBV18 and TRBJ1-1): NAGVMQNPRHLVRRRGQEARLRCSPMKGHSHVYWYRQLPEEGLKFMVYLQKENIIDESGMPKERFSAEFPKEGPSILRIQQVVRGDSAAYFCASSPPGGWNTEAFFGQGTRLTVV.

The chain recombines TRBV10-3 with TRBJ2-6; 9 bases map to TRBD2. This CDR3 is 14 amino acids long. With 8 bases clipped from V and 3 bases from J, the junction kept 2 bases outside the gene matches. CDR1 and CDR2 from the germline V gene are ENHRY and SYGVKD. CDR3 in amino acids: CAIAGGDGANVLTF. The CDR3, as DNA: TGTGCCATCGCGGGAGGGGATGGGGCCAACGTCCTGACTTTC.

This rearrangement joins TRBV2 to TRBJ2-3, with D maybe TRBD1 (5 bases). In germline, CDR1 is SNHLY, CDR2 FYNNEI. This CDR3 has 13 amino acids. The germline V and J ends were trimmed by 7 bases and 2 bases, with 10 bases remaining between them. For the CDR3, the DNA is TGTGCCAGCACTAGGGGCATCACAGATACGCAGTATTTT. It encodes CASTRGITDTQYF.